The next 32 T cell receptor beta chains were all read from a single sample in a study of Ad26.COV2.S vaccination and SARS-CoV-2 variants. Measured with immunoSEQ multiplex PCR; TCRdb has only the in-frame clones, and not every one. The sample lists about 500,000 clones, 80% to 90% seen once, with under 2% in the top ten. The sample's treatment: some 20 received Ad26.COV2.S at low or high dose, single or two shots; several received placebo; per-sample allocation not given. Samples analyzed were those drawn on day 63 after the first vaccine or placebo injection. Sequencing used peripheral blood, obtained in a trial of Ad26.COV2.S vaccine versus placebo. The source is a person between 18 and 65 years old who received the Ad26.COV2.S COVID-19 vaccine or a placebo.

V gene TRBV27 combines with J gene TRBJ2-6; D is unclear. This CDR3 is 15 amino acids long. Germline V gene lookup returns CDR1 MNHEY and CDR2 SMNVEV (reference sequence). Trimming pared 2 bases from V and 2 bases from J, leaving 7 bases between. In DNA, the CDR3 is TGTGCCAGCAGTTTAGGAAGGCCTGGGGCCAACGTCCTGACTTTC. Translation: CASSLGRPGANVLTF.

V gene TRBV5-5 combines with J gene TRBJ1-4; D is undetermined. The CDR3 has 15 residues. V dropped 1 base and J dropped 2 bases, with 9 bases sitting between them. The V gene's germline CDR1 is SGHKS and CDR2 YYEKEE (reference sequence). CDR3 amino acids: CASSLSAPTNEKLFF. DNA of the CDR3: TGTGCCAGCAGCTTGTCGGCTCCTACTAATGAAAAACTGTTTTTT.

The chain uses TRBV6-5 and TRBJ1-3; no reliable D call. This CDR3 is built from 14 residues. CDR1 and CDR2 from the germline V gene are MNHEY and SVGAGI. Between the trimmed V and J ends, which lost 6 bases and 3 bases, there was a span of 12 bases. The CDR3: CASRVGHSGNTIYF. CDR3 DNA sequence: TGTGCCAGCAGAGTAGGCCATAGTGGAAACACCATATATTTT.

The chain uses TRBV9 and TRBJ2-3; 12 bases match TRBD2. V shed 0 bases and J 4 bases; nucleotides not matched to a gene: 0. This CDR3 comprises 15 residues. Germline V gene sequence: CDR1 SGDLS, CDR2 YYNGEE. The CDR3: CASSVGLAGADTQYF. CDR3 nucleotides: TGTGCCAGCAGCGTAGGACTAGCGGGAGCAGATACGCAGTATTTT.

The rearrangement uses TRBV10-3 and TRBJ2-5; a weak D match, TRBD2 (6 bases). Germline CDR1 is ENHRY and CDR2 is SYGVKD. V was clipped by 0 bases and J by 6 bases, with 20 bases between them. CDR3 length: 17 residues. CDR3 in amino acids: CAISESTATGGRQTQYF. Written as DNA, the CDR3 is TGTGCCATCAGTGAGTCGACCGCGACCGGAGGGAGGCAGACCCAGTACTTC.

This chain uses TRBV4-3 with TRBJ1-3; D remains unclear. The CDR3 has 20 residues. CDR1 is LGHNA and CDR2 is YSLEER in the germline V gene. Trimming took 0 bases from V and 0 from J, leaving 21 bases between them. The CDR3 sequence: CASSQDSPSLGFRSGNTIYF. Written as DNA, the CDR3 is TGCGCCAGCAGCCAAGATAGTCCCTCCTTGGGATTCCGCTCTGGAAACACCATATATTTT.

This sequence joins TRBV27 and TRBJ2-1; the match to TRBD2 covers 11 bases. V shed 6 bases, J shed 3 bases, and the junction held 7 bases outside the gene matches. The CDR3 contains 16 residues. Germline V CDR1 and CDR2: MNHEY, SMNVEV (reference sequence). The CDR3 nucleotides read TGTGCCAGCAGCACACTAGCGGGGGATCTCTACAATGAGCAGTTCTTC. This encodes CASSTLAGDLYNEQFF.

The chain combines TRBV5-5 with TRBJ1-5; D gene uncertain. The CDR3 has 16 residues. V lost 2 bases and J 1 base, leaving 13 bases between the germline ends. Germline lookup yields CDR1 SGHKS and CDR2 YYEKEE (reference sequence). The CDR3 DNA is TGTGCCAGCAGCTTACGCCTCTATGAGAGCAATCAGCCCCAGCATTTT. It is translated as CASSLRLYESNQPQHF.

This chain connects TRBV5-1 to TRBJ2-2, with 11 bases matching TRBD1. Trimming cost V 4 bases and J 6 bases; bases outside gene matches: 5. In germline, CDR1 is SGHRS, CDR2 YFSETQ. The CDR3 has 15 residues. The CDR3 loop is CASSPGQGDAGELFF. In DNA, the CDR3 is TGCGCCAGCAGCCCGGGACAGGGGGATGCCGGGGAGCTGTTTTTT.

V usage is TRBV5-1 and J usage is TRBJ2-7, with 12 bases identical to TRBD2. The junction had 8 bases not matched to a gene; V was cut back by 4 bases and J by 3 bases. Germline lookup yields CDR1 SGHRS and CDR2 YFSETQ. The CDR3 consists of 16 residues. DNA for the CDR3: TGCGCCAGCAGCCTGTATACTAGCGGGGGGTTCTACGAGCAGTACTTC. Protein sequence: CASSLYTSGGFYEQYF.

The chain recombines TRBV7-8 with TRBJ2-1; D uncertain. Germline lookup yields CDR1 SGHVS and CDR2 FQNEAQ. The ends were cut back, 5 bases at V and 12 bases at J, with 11 bases in the middle. The CDR3 totals 11 residues. CDR3 bases: TGTGCCAGCAGCCCCGGTGTAGGGCAGTTCTTC. Residues: CASSPGVGQFF. Full variable domain (remainder filled in from reference TRBV7-8 and TRBJ2-1): GAGVSQSPRYKVAKRGQDVALRCDPISGHVSLFWYQQALGQGPEFLTYFQNEAQLDKSGLPSDRFFAERPEGSVSTLKIQRTQQEDSAVYLCASSPGVGQFFGPGTRLTVL.

Details on this clone: One end of the junction does not line up with germline, which may come from a read error. The chain combines TRBV7-7 with TRBJ2-1; unclear D gene. The CDR3 is made up of 15 amino acids. Germline V CDR1 and CDR2: SSHAT, FNYEAQ (reference sequence). The CDR3 protein is CASSLVSGSLNEQFF. The CDR3 coding sequence is TGTGCTAGCAGCTTAGTTTCTGGCAGTTTAAATGAGCAGTTCTTC.

The V gene is TRBV5-8, the J gene TRBJ1-5; D ambiguous. Germline lookup yields CDR1 SGHTS and CDR2 YDEGEE. Trimming removed 4 bases at V and 6 bases at J, with 14 bases between. The CDR3 is 14 amino acids. This chain's CDR3 is CASSPRSISQPQHF. CDR3 coding DNA: TGTGCCAGCAGCCCGCGGAGTATTAGTCAGCCCCAGCATTTT.

The V gene is TRBV19, the J gene TRBJ1-1; 7 nucleotides line up with TRBD1. The germline V gene encodes CDR1 LNHDA and CDR2 SQIVND (reference sequence). This CDR3 is built from 15 residues. The ends lost 1 base at V and 7 bases at J; junction bases unmatched: 9. In nucleotides, the CDR3 is TGTGCCAGTAGTATAGTTTTAGGGGGCAAAAATGAAGCTTTCTTT. The encoded protein is CASSIVLGGKNEAFF. Filled out from reference TRBV19 and TRBJ1-1, the complete variable domain reads DGGITQSPKYLFRKEGQNVTLSCEQNLNHDAMYWYRQDPGQGLRLIYYSQIVNDFQKGDIAEGYSVSREKKESFPLTVTSAQKNPTAFYLCASSIVLGGKNEAFFGQGTRLTVV.

J is TRBJ2-5 and V is TRBV5-1, with TRBD2 matching over 15 bases. CDR1 is SGHRS and CDR2 is YFSETQ in the germline V gene. V trimming: 4 bases; J trimming: 5 bases; junction bases outside the gene matches: 6. The CDR3 length is 16 residues. DNA for the CDR3: TGCGCCAGCAGCGCGGGACTAGCGGGAGGAATGGAGACCCAGTACTTC. Protein product: CASSAGLAGGMETQYF.

In the case of this clone: The junction does not match germline at one end; this may be a read error. The rearrangement uses TRBV28 and TRBJ2-7; maybe TRBD1 (5 bases). The length of the CDR3 is 15 residues. Germline V gene lookup returns CDR1 MDHEN and CDR2 SYDVKM. In nucleotides, the CDR3 is TGTGCCAGCAGTCCCTGGGGCAGGGCGTCCTTCGAGCAGTACTTC. Translated: CASSPWGRASFEQYF.

This chain connects TRBV5-1 to TRBJ2-1, with D uncertain. Germline CDR1 and CDR2: SGHRS and YFSETQ. Between the trimmed V and J ends, which lost 0 bases and 7 bases, there was a span of 11 bases. CDR3 length equals 14 residues. CDR3 nucleotides: TGCGCCAGCAGCTTGGAACCGTTTCAAAATGAGCAGTTCTTC. It translates to CASSLEPFQNEQFF.

The rearrangement uses TRBV11-2 and TRBJ1-5; D remains ambiguous. The ends were cut back, 5 bases at V and 5 bases at J, with 19 bases in the middle. The CDR3 totals 16 residues. Looked up from germline, CDR1 is SGHAT and CDR2 is FQNNGV. The CDR3 spells CASSPGVVGEDQPQHF. CDR3 bases: TGTGCCAGCAGCCCCGGAGTGGTGGGAGAGGATCAGCCCCAGCATTTT. Full variable domain (outside the CDR3, taken from reference TRBV11-2 and TRBJ1-5): EAGVAQSPRYKIIEKRQSVAFWCNPISGHATLYWYQQILGQGPKLLIQFQNNGVVDDSQLPKDRFSAERLKGVDSTLKIQPAKLEDSAVYLCASSPGVVGEDQPQHFGDGTRLSIL.

The chain employs TRBV10-3 and TRBJ2-7; D may be TRBD1 (5 bases). V dropped 0 bases and J dropped 2 bases, with 17 bases sitting between them. Germline CDR1 and CDR2: ENHRY and SYGVKD. CDR3 length: 17 residues. As DNA, the CDR3 is TGTGCCATCAGTGAGTCCCCACAGGACATAACCCCCTACGAGCAGTACTTC. This translates into CAISESPQDITPYEQYF.

The chain has TRBV6-5 and TRBJ1-1; D call uncertain. The V gene's germline CDR1 is MNHEY and CDR2 SVGAGI. V was clipped by 5 bases and J by 2 bases, with 9 bases between them. CDR3 length: 13 amino acids. The CDR3 reads CASSTTLNTEAFF. CDR3 coding DNA: TGTGCCAGCAGTACGACTTTAAACACTGAAGCTTTCTTT.

A word on this clone: The sample has other DNA sequences that encode this CDR3 too. This chain uses TRBV30 with TRBJ2-2; D not certain. Per the germline V gene, CDR1 is GTSNPN and CDR2 is SVGIG (reference sequence). The CDR3 length is 11 residues. V was shortened by 1 base and J by 8 bases, with 5 bases between the two germline ends. The CDR3 is CAWSAPGELFF. CDR3 DNA sequence: TGTGCCTGGAGTGCCCCGGGGGAGCTGTTTTTT.

The chain is built from TRBV24-1 and TRBJ2-7; D not certain. V lost 0 bases and J 3 bases, leaving 5 bases between the germline ends. This CDR3 is built from 13 residues. Per the germline V gene, CDR1 is KGHDR and CDR2 is SFDVKD. The DNA for the CDR3 is TGTGCCACCAGTGATTTGACGGGCTACGAGCAGTACTTC. Its translation is CATSDLTGYEQYF.

The gene calls are TRBV18 and TRBJ1-4, with D tentatively TRBD1 (6 bases). The CDR3 is 14 residues long. CDR1 and CDR2 from the germline V gene are KGHSH and LQKENI. Trimming shortened V by 3 bases and J by 3 bases, and 8 bases separated the two germline ends. This CDR3 reads CASSPGAPNEKLFF. The CDR3 DNA follows: TGTGCCAGCTCACCGGGGGCGCCTAATGAAAAACTGTTTTTT.

This clone came up once. The gene calls are TRBV15 and TRBJ2-7; D is tentatively TRBD1 or TRBD2 (5 bases each). V gave up 0 bases and J gave up 3 bases, with 18 bases separating them. This CDR3 spans 17 amino acids. Per germline, CDR1 LNHNV and CDR2 YYDKDF (reference sequence). CDR3 amino acids: CATSREFWDPKNYEQYF. As DNA, the CDR3 is TGTGCCACCAGCAGAGAGTTCTGGGACCCTAAGAACTACGAGCAGTACTTC.

The chain carries TRBV7-2 and TRBJ1-1, with 10 bases lining up with TRBD1. Per the germline V gene, CDR1 is SGHTA and CDR2 is FQGNSA. The junction had 6 bases not matched to a gene; V was cut back by 7 bases and J by 10 bases. This CDR3 has 12 residues. The chain's CDR3 is CASTPGTGVAFF. The CDR3 DNA is TGTGCCAGCACCCCCGGGACAGGGGTAGCTTTCTTT.

The table lists this clone with a count of one. The chain couples TRBV27 to TRBJ1-2; 7 bases fit TRBD1. The trim removed 2 bases at V and 3 bases at J, leaving 12 bases unmatched. The CDR3 has 17 residues. Germline V CDR1 and CDR2: MNHEY, SMNVEV (reference sequence). CDR3 in amino acids: CASSLRGLRPSHYGYTF. DNA of the CDR3: TGTGCCAGCAGTTTAAGGGGGCTGAGGCCTAGTCACTATGGCTACACCTTC.

The rearrangement uses TRBV18 and TRBJ2-7; D is undetermined. Trimming pared 0 bases from V and 4 bases from J, leaving 7 bases between. The V gene's germline CDR1 is KGHSH and CDR2 LQKENI. The CDR3 is made up of 13 amino acids. In DNA form, the CDR3 reads TGTGCCAGCTCACCACCGATGGCATACGAGCAGTACTTC. Its translation is CASSPPMAYEQYF. Complete variable domain (other parts from reference TRBV18 and TRBJ2-7): NAGVMQNPRHLVRRRGQEARLRCSPMKGHSHVYWYRQLPEEGLKFMVYLQKENIIDESGMPKERFSAEFPKEGPSILRIQQVVRGDSAAYFCASSPPMAYEQYFGPGTRLTVT.

The chain couples TRBV5-1 to TRBJ2-7; tentatively, D is TRBD2 (6 bases). CDR3 length equals 14 residues. Trimming removed 0 bases at V and 11 bases at J, with 18 bases between. The germline CDR1 and CDR2 sequences are SGHRS and YFSETQ. Here the CDR3 DNA reads TGCGCCAGCAGCTTGGCCCCAGGGACTCCGGGGAAGTACTTC. Its protein is CASSLAPGTPGKYF.

This chain links TRBV19 with TRBJ1-5, with D perhaps TRBD1 (6 bases). With 2 bases removed from V and 0 bases from J, the gap between germline ends came to 14 bases. The CDR3 extends over 17 amino acids. In germline, CDR1 is LNHDA, CDR2 SQIVND (reference sequence). As DNA, the CDR3 is TGTGCCAGTAGTATATCGACAGGCCCTTATAGCAATCAGCCCCAGCATTTT. Translated: CASSISTGPYSNQPQHF. The full variable domain, with the rest looked up from reference TRBV19 and TRBJ1-5, is DGGITQSPKYLFRKEGQNVTLSCEQNLNHDAMYWYRQDPGQGLRLIYYSQIVNDFQKGDIAEGYSVSREKKESFPLTVTSAQKNPTAFYLCASSISTGPYSNQPQHFGDGTRLSIL.

CDR3 sequence reads: CASSEGLAGFRQFF. The CDR3 region has the DNA TGCGCCAGCAGTGAGGGACTAGCGGGATTTCGGCAGTTCTTC. The chain combines TRBV10-1 with TRBJ2-1, with 12 bases lining up with TRBD2. V trimming: 2 bases; J trimming: 12 bases; junction bases outside the gene matches: 5. Germline assignment: CDR1 WNHNN and CDR2 SYGVQD (reference sequence). This CDR3 comprises 14 residues.

This sequence joins TRBV7-2 and TRBJ1-5; D is unclear. The CDR3 is 15 residues long. Per the germline V gene, CDR1 is SGHTA and CDR2 is FQGNSA. The V gene lost 2 bases and the J gene lost 6 bases, with 14 bases spanning the gap. This CDR3 is CASSLWSSTGQPQHF. The DNA for the CDR3 is TGTGCCAGCAGCTTATGGTCAAGTACCGGTCAGCCCCAGCATTTT.

CDR3 sequence (DNA): TGCGCCAGCCAGCCCACAGGGTCCTATGGCTACACCTTC. Protein product: CASQPTGSYGYTF. The rearrangement joins TRBV10-2 to TRBJ1-2; TRBD1 might be the D (6 bases). With 8 bases removed from V and 4 bases from J, the gap between germline ends came to 14 bases. The CDR3 has 13 amino acids. Germline V lookup: CDR1 WSHSY, CDR2 SAAADI.